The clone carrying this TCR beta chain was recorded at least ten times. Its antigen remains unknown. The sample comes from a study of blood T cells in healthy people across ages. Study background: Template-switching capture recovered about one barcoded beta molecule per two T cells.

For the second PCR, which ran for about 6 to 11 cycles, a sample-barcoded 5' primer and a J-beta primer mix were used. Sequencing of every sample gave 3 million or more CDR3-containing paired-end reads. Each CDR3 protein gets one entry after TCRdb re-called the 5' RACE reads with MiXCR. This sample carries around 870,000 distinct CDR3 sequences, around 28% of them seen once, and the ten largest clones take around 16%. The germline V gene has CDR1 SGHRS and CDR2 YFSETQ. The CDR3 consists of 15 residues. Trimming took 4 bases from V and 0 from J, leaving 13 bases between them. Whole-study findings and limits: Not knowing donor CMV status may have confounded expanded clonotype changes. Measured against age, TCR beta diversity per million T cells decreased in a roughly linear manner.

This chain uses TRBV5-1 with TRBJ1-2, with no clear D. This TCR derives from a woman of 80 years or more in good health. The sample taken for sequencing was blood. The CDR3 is CASSPSLLANYGYTF. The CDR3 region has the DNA TGCGCCAGCAGCCCCTCCTTGCTGGCTAACTATGGCTACACCTTC.